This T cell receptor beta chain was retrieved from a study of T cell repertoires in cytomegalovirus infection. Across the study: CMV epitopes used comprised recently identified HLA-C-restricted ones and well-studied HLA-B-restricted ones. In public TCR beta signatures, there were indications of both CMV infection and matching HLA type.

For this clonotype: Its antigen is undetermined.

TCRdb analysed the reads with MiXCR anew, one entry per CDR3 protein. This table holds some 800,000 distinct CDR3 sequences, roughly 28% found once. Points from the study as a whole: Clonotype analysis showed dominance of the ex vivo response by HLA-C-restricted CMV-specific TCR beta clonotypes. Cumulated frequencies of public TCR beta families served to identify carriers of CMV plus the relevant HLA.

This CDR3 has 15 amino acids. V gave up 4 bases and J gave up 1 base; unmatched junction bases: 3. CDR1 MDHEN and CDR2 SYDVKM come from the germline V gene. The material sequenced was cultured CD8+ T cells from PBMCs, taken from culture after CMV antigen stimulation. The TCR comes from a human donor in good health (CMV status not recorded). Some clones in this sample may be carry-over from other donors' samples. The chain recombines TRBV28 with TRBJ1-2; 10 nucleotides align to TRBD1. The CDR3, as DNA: TGTGCCAGCAGTTCCCGGGACAGGGGTAACTATGGCTACACCTTC. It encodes CASSSRDRGNYGYTF.